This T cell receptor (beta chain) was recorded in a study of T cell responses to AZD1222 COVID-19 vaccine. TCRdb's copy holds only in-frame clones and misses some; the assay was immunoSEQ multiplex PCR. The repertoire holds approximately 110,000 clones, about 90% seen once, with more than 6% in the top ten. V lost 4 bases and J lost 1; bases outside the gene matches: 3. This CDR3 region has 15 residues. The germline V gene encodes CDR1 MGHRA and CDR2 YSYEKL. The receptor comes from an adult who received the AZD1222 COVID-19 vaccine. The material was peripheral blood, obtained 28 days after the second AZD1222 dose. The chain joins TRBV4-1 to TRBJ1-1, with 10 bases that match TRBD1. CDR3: CASSPGQGENTEAFF. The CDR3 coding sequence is TGCGCCAGCAGCCCCGGACAGGGGGAGAACACTGAAGCTTTCTTT.